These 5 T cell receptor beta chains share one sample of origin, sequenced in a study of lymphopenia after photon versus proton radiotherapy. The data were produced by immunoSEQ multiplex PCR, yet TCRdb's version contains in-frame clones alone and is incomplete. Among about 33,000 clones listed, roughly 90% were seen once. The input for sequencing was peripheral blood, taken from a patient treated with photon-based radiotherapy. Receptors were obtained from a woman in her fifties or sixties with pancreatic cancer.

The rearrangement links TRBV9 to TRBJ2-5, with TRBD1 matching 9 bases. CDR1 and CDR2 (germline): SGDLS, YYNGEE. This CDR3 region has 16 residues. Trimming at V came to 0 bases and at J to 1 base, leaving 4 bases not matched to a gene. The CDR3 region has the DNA TGTGCCAGCAGCGTAGCTGAGACAGGGGGCCAAGAGACCCAGTACTTC. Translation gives CASSVAETGGQETQYF.

CDR3 in DNA: TGTGCCAGCAGCATGAGAATTTTCCCGGGCAGCTACAACACCGGGGAGCTGTTTTTT. Translated: CASSMRIFPGSYNTGELFF. This rearrangement joins TRBV5-6 to TRBJ2-2; the D is unclear. This CDR3 has 19 amino acids. V lost 4 bases and J lost 2, with 24 bases in between. Germline V gives CDR1 SGHDT, CDR2 YYEEEE.

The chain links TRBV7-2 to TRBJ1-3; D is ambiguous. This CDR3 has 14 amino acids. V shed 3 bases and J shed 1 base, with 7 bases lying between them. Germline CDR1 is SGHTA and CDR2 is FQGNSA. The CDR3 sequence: CASSFRRSGNTIYF. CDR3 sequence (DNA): TGTGCCAGCAGCTTCAGACGGTCTGGAAACACCATATATTTT.

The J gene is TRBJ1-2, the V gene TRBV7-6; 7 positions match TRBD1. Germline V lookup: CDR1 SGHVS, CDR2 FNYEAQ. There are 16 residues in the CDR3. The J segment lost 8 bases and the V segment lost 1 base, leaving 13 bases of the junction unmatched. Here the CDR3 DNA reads TGTGCCAGCAGCTTAGGCGGGCCTAGGGGGCTGGGCGGCTACACCTTC. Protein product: CASSLGGPRGLGGYTF.

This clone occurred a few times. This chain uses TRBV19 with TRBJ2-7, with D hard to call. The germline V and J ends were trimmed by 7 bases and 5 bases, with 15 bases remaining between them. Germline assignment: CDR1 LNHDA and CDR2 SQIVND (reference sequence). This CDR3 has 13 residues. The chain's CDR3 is CASKPIGLDEQYF. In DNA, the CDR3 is TGTGCCAGTAAGCCCATTGGTTTGGACGAGCAGTACTTC.